This T cell receptor (beta chain) was sequenced in a study of blood T cell repertoires in COVID-19 (dated by TCRdb to 2018 to 2020). Background on the whole study: Samples from collaborators originated in the United States, Italy and Spain and spanned both the acute and convalescent phases of COVID-19. Samples came from the ongoing ImmuneRACE study (first 160 participants) plus 1,254 subjects from 6 global collaborators. The sample metadata nearly always contained a de-identified subject ID, COVID-19 status, age in years and sex. Where available, HLA class I and class II types were taken from metadata supplied by the sample provider and were not determined by assay-based typing. The material from the prospective study consisted of cDNA or gDNA derived from T cells, B-cell-depleted T cells, or PBMCs. The repertoires were released in a freely available public database meant as a resource for research on the immune response to SARS-CoV-2. Subjects who had been exposed to COVID-19, were actively infected with it, or had recovered from it provided the deeply sampled blood TCRbeta repertoires that made up the dataset.

TCRbeta CDR3 regions were amplified from genomic DNA using the immunoSEQ Assay, a bias-controlled multiplex PCR. The study's processing was this. The number of nucleated cells in each sample was estimated by amplification of reference gene primers within the assay. To quantify the absolute abundance of each unique TCRbeta CDR3 rearrangement, sequence reads were collapsed and filtered. Productive Simpson clonality was computed per sample as the square root of Simpson's diversity index over productive rearrangements. In TCRdb, the immuneACCESS table is reduced to in-frame sequences with V and J assigned. These tables do not hold every clone; where another copy was compared, an unresolved V gene accounts for under half, and the others remain unexplained. D and trimming come from the DNA, and the V and J calls and clone size come from that table. This sample holds about 58,000 clones; roughly 86% were observed only once. Clones ranked in the top ten supply 7.4% of the sample.

Points on this clone: The specificity of this receptor is unknown. No base-level quality is on record; no much larger clone is a single base apart.

What the research found in general, with its limitations: The amount of clinical and demographic metadata varied by source and participant and was provided uncurated.

The collaborating institutions used their own protocols to collect whole blood in K2EDTA tubes. Collaborator samples were shipped for TCRbeta analysis as frozen whole blood, isolated PBMCs, or DNA extracted from either sample type. Trimming takes 4 bases off V and 5 bases off J; junction bases not matched to a gene: 5. CDR1 and CDR2, looked up from the germline V gene, are MGHDK and SYGVNS. From the cysteine up to the phenylalanine, the CDR3 has a length of 14 residues. Only the CDR3 DNA is retained, 42 bases long and in frame from the first base. The chain joins TRBV25-1 to TRBJ2-4, with 7 central nucleotides matching TRBD1. Material: peripheral blood. The clonotype originates from a human donor with active COVID-19. The donor label of this sample is uncertain. The DNA is as follows: TGTGCCAGCAGTGGCCCCGGGACAGAAAACATTCAGTACTTC. Its coded protein is CASSGPGTENIQYF.